This TCR beta chain is drawn from a study of T cell changes during pregnancy in multiple sclerosis. Clones were read by immunoSEQ multiplex PCR, and TCRdb kept only the in-frame ones, dropping some. The sample includes 35,000 to 45,000 clones, roughly nine tenths of them seen just once. Sequencing used CD4+ T cells from peripheral blood mononuclear cells, obtained after pregnancy. This sequence originates from a female donor with multiple sclerosis, enrolled in a pregnancy study.

The DNA for the CDR3 is TGTGCCAGCAGTTACTCGCGCGGGGCCTCCTACGAGCAGTACTTC. This encodes CASSYSRGASYEQYF. V usage is TRBV6-5 and J usage is TRBJ2-7, with a tentative D call TRBD2 (6 bases). Trimming pared 0 bases from V and 0 bases from J, leaving 9 bases between. The CDR3 covers 15 residues. Germline CDR1 MNHEY, CDR2 SVGAGI.